This TCR beta chain was found in a study of blood T cell repertoires in COVID-19. In the study overall: Samples representing acute and convalescent COVID-19 were sourced from the United States, Italy and Spain. From T cells, B-cell-depleted T cells, or PBMCs came the material, which was cDNA or gDNA.

V dropped 2 bases and J dropped 5 bases, with 10 bases sitting between them. The CDR3 is made up of 13 amino acids. The germline V gene has CDR1 SGHTA and CDR2 FQGNSA. Authors' analysis steps: Researchers report that nucleated cell counts were estimated from reference gene primer amplification. Clones were read by immunoSEQ multiplex PCR, and TCRdb kept only the in-frame ones, dropping some. The DNA was the basis for D and trimming; V, J and clone size are from that table. The sample carries more than 60,000 clones, around 67% recorded once. Sequenced: peripheral blood. This clonotype originated in a human donor with acute or convalescent COVID-19. The donor label of this sample is uncertain. V usage is TRBV7-2 and J usage is TRBJ2-7, with TRBD1 as a possible D gene (6 bases). The CDR3 loop is CASSLNRANEQYV. The CDR3 coding sequence is TGTGCCAGCAGCTTAAACAGGGCCAACGAGCAGTACGTC.